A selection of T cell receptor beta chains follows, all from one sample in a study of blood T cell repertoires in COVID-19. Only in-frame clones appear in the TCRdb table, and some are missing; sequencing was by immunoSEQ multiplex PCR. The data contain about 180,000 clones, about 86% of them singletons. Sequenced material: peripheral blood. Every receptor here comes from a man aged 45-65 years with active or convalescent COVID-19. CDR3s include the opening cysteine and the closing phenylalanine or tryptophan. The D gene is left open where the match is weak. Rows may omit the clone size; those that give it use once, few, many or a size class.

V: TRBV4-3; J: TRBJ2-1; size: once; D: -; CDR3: CASSQDNSHNEQFF; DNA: TGCGCCAGCAGCCAAGATAATAGCCACAATGAGCAGTTCTTC
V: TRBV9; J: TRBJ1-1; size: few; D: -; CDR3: CASSVVGRGSTEAFF; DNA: TGTGCCAGCAGCGTAGTGGGCAGGGGAAGCACTGAAGCTTTCTTT
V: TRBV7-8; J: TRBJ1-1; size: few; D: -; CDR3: CASSLYSRNMNTEAFF; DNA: TGTGCCAGCAGCTTATACTCGAGGAACATGAACACTGAAGCTTTCTTT
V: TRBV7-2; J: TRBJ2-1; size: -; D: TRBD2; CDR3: CASRRLAGGLQNEQFF; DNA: TGTGCCAGCAGACGACTAGCGGGGGGGCTTCAGAATGAGCAGTTCTTC
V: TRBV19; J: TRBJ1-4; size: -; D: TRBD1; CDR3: CASSRTGGDEKLFF; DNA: TGTGCCAGTAGCCGGACAGGGGGGGATGAAAAACTGTTTTTT
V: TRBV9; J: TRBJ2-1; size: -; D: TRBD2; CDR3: CASSPRWGGLVGEQFF; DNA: TGTGCCAGCAGCCCTAGGTGGGGGGGACTAGTGGGTGAGCAGTTCTTC
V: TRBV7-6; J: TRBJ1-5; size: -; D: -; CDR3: CASSLGGDQPQHF; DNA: TGTGCCAGCAGCTTAGGGGGAGATCAGCCCCAGCATTTT
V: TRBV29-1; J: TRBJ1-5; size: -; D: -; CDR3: CSVVVEGVNQPQHF; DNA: TGCAGCGTTGTTGTCGAGGGGGTCAATCAGCCCCAGCATTTT
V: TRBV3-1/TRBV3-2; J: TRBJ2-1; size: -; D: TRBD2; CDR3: CASSPGLARNEQFF; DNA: TGTGCCAGCAGCCCCGGACTAGCGAGGAATGAGCAGTTCTTC
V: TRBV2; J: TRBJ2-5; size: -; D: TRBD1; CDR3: CASSPDRVETQYF; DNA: TGTGCCAGCAGTCCGGACAGGGTGGAGACCCAGTACTTC
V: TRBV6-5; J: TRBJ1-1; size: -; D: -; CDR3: CASSSPGGNTEAFF; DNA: TGTGCCAGCAGTTCCCCGGGGGGGAACACTGAAGCTTTCTTT
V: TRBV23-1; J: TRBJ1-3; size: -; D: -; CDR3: CASSQTGLSGNTIYF; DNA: TGCGCCAGCAGCCAAACAGGGTTGTCTGGAAACACCATATATTTT
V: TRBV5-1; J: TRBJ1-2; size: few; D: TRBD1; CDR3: CASSRDRDGYTF; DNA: TGCGCCAGCAGCAGGGACAGGGATGGCTACACCTTC
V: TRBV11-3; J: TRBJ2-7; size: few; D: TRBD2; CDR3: CASSSSGSVSYEQYF; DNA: TGTGCCAGCAGCTCTAGCGGGAGTGTCTCCTACGAGCAGTACTTC
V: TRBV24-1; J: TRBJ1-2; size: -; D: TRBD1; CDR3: CATSDQGTALNYGYTF; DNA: TGTGCCACCAGTGACCAGGGGACAGCCCTTAACTATGGCTACACCTTC
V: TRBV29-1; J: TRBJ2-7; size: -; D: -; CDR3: CSVEWGLAGLYEQYF; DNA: TGCAGCGTTGAATGGGGGCTAGCCGGTTTATACGAGCAGTACTTC
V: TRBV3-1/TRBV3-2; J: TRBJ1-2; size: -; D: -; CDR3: CASSQVERLGYTF; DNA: TGTGCCAGCAGCCAAGTAGAGAGACTGGGCTACACCTTC
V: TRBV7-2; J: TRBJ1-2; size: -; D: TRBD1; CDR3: CASRAGTGGPYGYTF; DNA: TGTGCCAGCCGGGCAGGGACAGGGGGACCTTATGGCTACACCTTC
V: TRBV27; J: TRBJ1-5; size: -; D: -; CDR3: CASSEYREIDQPQHF; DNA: TGTGCCAGCAGTGAATACAGGGAGATAGATCAGCCCCAGCATTTT
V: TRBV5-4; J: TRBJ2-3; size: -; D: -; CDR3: CASALLTSIDTQYF; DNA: TGTGCCAGCGCCCTATTGACTAGTATAGATACGCAGTATTTT
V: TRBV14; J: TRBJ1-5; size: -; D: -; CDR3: CASSGTGSNQPQHF; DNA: TGTGCCAGCAGCGGTACAGGGTCCAATCAGCCCCAGCATTTT
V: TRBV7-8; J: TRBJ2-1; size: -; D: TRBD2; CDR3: CASSPGLAGNEQFF; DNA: TGTGCCAGCAGCCCAGGACTAGCGGGAAATGAGCAGTTCTTC
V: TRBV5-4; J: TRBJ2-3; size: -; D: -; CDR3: CASSLAGRIRGTDTQYF; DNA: TGTGCCAGCAGCTTGGCCGGGAGAATAAGGGGCACAGATACGCAGTATTTT
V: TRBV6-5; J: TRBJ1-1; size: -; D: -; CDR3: CASSYLGPVNTEAFF; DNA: TGTGCCAGCAGTTACCTAGGTCCGGTGAACACTGAAGCTTTCTTT
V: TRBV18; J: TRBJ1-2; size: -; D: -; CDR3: CASSPSQAYGYTF; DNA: TGTGCCAGCTCACCTTCTCAGGCCTATGGCTACACCTTC
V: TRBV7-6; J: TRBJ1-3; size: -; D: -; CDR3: CASSLGVGGTGNTIYF; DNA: TGTGCCAGCAGCTTAGGAGTAGGGGGAACTGGAAACACCATATATTTT
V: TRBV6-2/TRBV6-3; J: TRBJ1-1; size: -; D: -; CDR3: CASSTQGNTEAFF; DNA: TGTGCCAGCAGTACCCAGGGAAACACTGAAGCTTTCTTT
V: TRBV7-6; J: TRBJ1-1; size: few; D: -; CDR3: CATSRGGLRNTEAFF; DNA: TGTGCCACCAGTAGGGGTGGTTTAAGGAACACTGAAGCTTTCTTT
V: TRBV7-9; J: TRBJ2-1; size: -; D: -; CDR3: CASSLARSVEFF; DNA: TGTGCCAGCAGCTTAGCGCGGTCAGTTGAGTTCTTC
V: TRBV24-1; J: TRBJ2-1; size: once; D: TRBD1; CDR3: CATSTGRNEQFF; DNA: TGTGCCACCTCGACAGGGCGAAATGAGCAGTTCTTC
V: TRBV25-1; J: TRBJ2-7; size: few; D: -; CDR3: CASIAGIHEQYF; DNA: TGTGCCAGCATTGCAGGGATCCACGAGCAGTACTTC
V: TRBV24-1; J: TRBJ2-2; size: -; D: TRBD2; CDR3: CATSDGTSGRASSGELFF; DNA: TGTGCCACCAGTGATGGGACTAGCGGGAGGGCCAGCTCCGGGGAGCTGTTTTTT
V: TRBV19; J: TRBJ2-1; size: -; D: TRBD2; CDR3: CASRDSGTLLYNEQFF; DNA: TGTGCCAGTAGGGATAGCGGGACATTGCTTTACAATGAGCAGTTCTTC
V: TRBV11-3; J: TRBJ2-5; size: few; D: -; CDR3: CASSLSGERVLIQETQYF; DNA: TGTGCCAGCAGCTTATCGGGGGAGCGGGTTTTAATCCAAGAGACCCAGTACTTC
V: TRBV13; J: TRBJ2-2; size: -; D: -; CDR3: CASSFQYTGELFF; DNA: TGTGCCAGCAGCTTTCAGTACACCGGGGAGCTGTTTTTT
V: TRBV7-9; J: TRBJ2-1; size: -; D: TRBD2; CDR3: CASSLSGSSSGEQFF; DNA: TGTGCCAGCAGCCTTAGCGGGAGTTCTTCGGGTGAGCAGTTCTTC
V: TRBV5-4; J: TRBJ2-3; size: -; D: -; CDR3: CASREAGDTQYF; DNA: TGTGCCAGCAGGGAAGCGGGAGATACGCAGTATTTT
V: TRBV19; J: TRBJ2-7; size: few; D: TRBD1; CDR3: CASVGRGHEQYF; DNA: TGTGCCAGTGTAGGCAGGGGGCACGAGCAGTACTTC
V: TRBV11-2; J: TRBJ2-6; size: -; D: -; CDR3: CASSSGYGGSGANVLTF; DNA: TGTGCCAGCAGCTCCGGTTACGGGGGATCTGGGGCCAACGTCCTGACTTTC
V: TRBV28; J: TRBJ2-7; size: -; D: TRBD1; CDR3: CASSPPGQGHYEQYF; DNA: TGTGCCAGCAGTCCCCCGGGACAGGGGCACTACGAGCAGTACTTC